These 5 T cell receptor beta chains came from one sample sequenced in a study of human T cells and chemical hapten exposure. TCRdb re-analysed the RACE reads in MiXCR, keeping a single row per CDR3 protein. The sample gives tens of thousands of distinct CDR3 sequences, 7.5% to 10% of which show up once; approximately 12% is in the top ten. Regarding time point: patch test 1, 2 weeks after DPC sensitization. Treatment of the sample: therapeutic diphenylcyclopropenone sensitization with weekly scalp DPC. The sample consisted of whole blood, taken in connection with sensitization to the hapten diphenylcyclopropenone (DPC). These receptors originate from a woman between 35 and 50 years old with alopecia areata. Some clones in this sample may be carry-over from other donors' samples.

In its sample, this clonotype was seen many times. The chain joins TRBV7-9 to TRBJ1-2; D unclear. The germline CDR1 and CDR2 sequences are SEHNR and FQNEAQ (reference sequence). The CDR3 has 14 residues. V shed 1 base and J shed 8 bases, with 14 bases lying between them. In DNA form, the CDR3 reads TGTGCCAGCAGCTTAGGAGAGACCAAGCGGGGCTACACCTTC. Protein sequence: CASSLGETKRGYTF.

The rearrangement links TRBV6-5 to TRBJ1-3; no firm D call. The CDR3 contains 12 residues. V was cut by 4 bases and J by 6 bases, with 7 bases left in between. Per germline, CDR1 MNHEY and CDR2 SVGAGI. CDR3 sequence (DNA): TGTGCCAGCAGTTCCCGCTTAAACACCATATATTTT. The encoded protein is CASSSRLNTIYF.

This clonotype was recorded at least ten times. The chain couples TRBV6-6 to TRBJ2-5; D is perhaps TRBD1 (5 bases). Per germline, CDR1 MNHNY and CDR2 SVGAGI (reference sequence). Trimming pared 6 bases from V and 1 base from J, leaving 9 bases between. The CDR3 sequence is 13 residues long. CDR3 DNA sequence: TGTGCCAGCAGCGGACACGTCCAAGAGACCCAGTACTTC. Translation gives CASSGHVQETQYF.

V and J are TRBV29-1 and TRBJ2-7, with D perhaps matching TRBD1 (6 bases). Germline CDR1 is SQVTM and CDR2 is ANQGSEA. The CDR3 loop spans 11 amino acids. V dropped 6 bases and J dropped 3 bases, with 9 bases sitting between them. DNA for the CDR3: TGCAGCGTGACACAGGGCTACGAGCAGTACTTC. Encoded protein: CSVTQGYEQYF.

This clonotype was seen only a few times. The rearrangement joins TRBV7-6 to TRBJ2-7; D gene uncertain. The V gene lost 5 bases and the J gene lost 7 bases, with 9 bases spanning the gap. Germline values: CDR1 SGHVS, CDR2 FNYEAQ. The CDR3 spans 11 residues. CDR3 DNA: TGTGCCAGCAGCAACGACCGGGAGCAGTACTTC. Translated: CASSNDREQYF.